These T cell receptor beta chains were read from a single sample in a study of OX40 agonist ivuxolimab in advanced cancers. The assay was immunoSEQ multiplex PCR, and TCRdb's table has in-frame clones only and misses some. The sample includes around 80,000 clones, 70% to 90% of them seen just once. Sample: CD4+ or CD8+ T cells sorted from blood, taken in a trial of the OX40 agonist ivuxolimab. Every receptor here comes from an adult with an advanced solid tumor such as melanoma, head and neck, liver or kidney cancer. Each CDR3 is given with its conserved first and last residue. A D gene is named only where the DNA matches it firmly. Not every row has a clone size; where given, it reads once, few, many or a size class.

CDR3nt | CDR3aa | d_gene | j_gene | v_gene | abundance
TGTGCCAGCAGTGGTTCCAGGGAGAAAGGCTACACCTTC | CASSGSREKGYTF | . | TRBJ1-2 | TRBV2 | .
TGTGCCTGGAGTTCCACAGGGGTGGAGGAAAAACTGTTTTTT | CAWSSTGVEEKLFF | TRBD1 | TRBJ1-4 | TRBV30 | .
TGTGCCAGCAGGACCCCCCAGGAAATAAGTCCCTACGAGCAGTACTTC | CASRTPQEISPYEQYF | . | TRBJ2-7 | TRBV6-4 | few
TGCGCCAGCAGCTTGGAGGGGGTGAGCAATCAGCCCCAGCATTTT | CASSLEGVSNQPQHF | . | TRBJ1-5 | TRBV5-1 | .
TGTGCCAGCAGGACACAAGGGGCGGGTGAAAAACTGTTTTTT | CASRTQGAGEKLFF | . | TRBJ1-4 | TRBV6-6 | .
TGTGCCAGCTATAGGGCCCAACTCTCTGGAAACACCATATATTTT | CASYRAQLSGNTIYF | . | TRBJ1-3 | TRBV6-6 | once
TGTGCCAGCTCACAAGGACAGGGCTTTGCAACTAATGAAAAACTGTTTTTT | CASSQGQGFATNEKLFF | TRBD1 | TRBJ1-4 | TRBV18 | .
TGTGCCAGCACCCACACAGAGGGCACTGAAGCTTTCTTT | CASTHTEGTEAFF | . | TRBJ1-1 | TRBV6-6 | .
TGTGCCACCAGCAGAGATCAAGTGGAGCCCCAGCATTTT | CATSRDQVEPQHF | . | TRBJ1-5 | TRBV15 | .
TGTGCCAGCAGCTTGGGACAGGGCAATCAGCCCCAGCATTTT | CASSLGQGNQPQHF | TRBD1 | TRBJ1-5 | TRBV11-3 | .
TGTGCCAGCAGCTTAAGGGGGGGGAACACTGAAGCTTTCTTT | CASSLRGGNTEAFF | . | TRBJ1-1 | TRBV11-2 | .
TGCGCCAGCAGCCAATTTCTCGGCAGGCACACAGATACGCAGTATTTT | CASSQFLGRHTDTQYF | . | TRBJ2-3 | TRBV4-3 | .
TGCGCCAGCAGCTTGGGTGAGGGATGGAACACTGAAGCTTTCTTT | CASSLGEGWNTEAFF | . | TRBJ1-1 | TRBV5-1 | .
TGTGCCAGCACCCCGCCCTCTAGGTATGGCTACACCTTC | CASTPPSRYGYTF | . | TRBJ1-2 | TRBV28 | once
TGTGCCAGCAGCCGGGACAGGAGGAACACTGAAGCTTTCTTT | CASSRDRRNTEAFF | TRBD1 | TRBJ1-1 | TRBV5-6 | .